The entry below describes one T cell receptor beta chain. The antigen remains undetermined. Libraries were prepared by immunoSEQ multiplex PCR; TCRdb keeps only in-frame clonotypes and omits some of them. This table has hundreds of thousands of clones, 75% to 85% appearing once. These data come from a study of cytotoxic CD8 clonotypes in ibrutinib-treated CLL. Study-level results: Under treatment, the uncommon public clonotypes either contracted or remained stable.

The sequence came from a human donor with chronic lymphocytic leukemia. The source material was PBMCs, sampled after 12 months of ibrutinib treatment.

DNA for the CDR3: TGTGCCAGCTCACCACGTTCTGGGGACAATCAGCCCCAGCATTTT. Encoded protein: CASSPRSGDNQPQHF. The rearrangement links TRBV18 to TRBJ1-5; unclear D gene. The germline CDR1 and CDR2 sequences are KGHSH and LQKENI. This CDR3 contains 15 residues. V dropped 1 base and J dropped 3 bases, with 10 bases sitting between them.